The 10 T cell receptor beta chains in this list originate from one sample, sequenced in a study of T-cell memory formation after mild COVID-19. TCRdb processed the 5' RACE reads anew with MiXCR; each CDR3 protein has one entry. This sample yields 65,000 to 95,000 distinct CDR3 sequences, of which 13% are seen a single time; more than 35% belongs to the top ten. The sequenced material came from PBMCs or a T cell subset sorted from them (not recorded which). These receptors came from a man younger than 30 who had mild COVID-19 (a few samples of this study predate the infection). Cell type and time point are not known.

The genes are TRBV12-3 or TRBV12-4 and TRBJ2-3; 11 positions agree with TRBD2. V lost 3 bases and J lost 6; bases outside the gene matches: 2. This CDR3 spans 14 amino acids. CDR3 DNA sequence: TGTGCCAGCAGTTTTAGCGGGGGGGCCGATACGCAGTATTTT. The encoded protein is CASSFSGGADTQYF.

This clonotype appeared a few times. J is TRBJ2-7 and V is TRBV5-5, with D tentatively TRBD2 (6 bases). V lost 7 bases and J 0 bases, leaving 11 bases between the germline ends. Per germline, CDR1 SGHKS and CDR2 YYEKEE (reference sequence). The CDR3 covers 13 residues. This CDR3 reads CASRGGISYEQYF. CDR3 sequence (DNA): TGTGCCAGCCGGGGAGGAATCTCCTACGAGCAGTACTTC.

The V and J genes are TRBV29-1 and TRBJ2-2; D is uncertain. Per germline, CDR1 SQVTM and CDR2 ANQGSEA. The CDR3 is 12 residues long. V lost 0 bases, J lost 6 bases, and 5 bases lay in between. CDR3 bases: TGCAGCGTTGAAGAGGGTGCCGGGGAGCTGTTTTTT. Protein sequence: CSVEEGAGELFF.

This clonotype occurred many times. The chain's CDR3 is CASSFGAGELFF. The CDR3, as DNA: TGTGCCAGCAGTTTTGGGGCCGGGGAGCTGTTTTTT. The chain carries TRBV12-3 or TRBV12-4 and TRBJ2-2; D is uncertain. V lost 3 bases, J lost 6 bases, and 5 bases lay in between. The CDR3 has 12 amino acids.

The chain employs TRBV6-2 or TRBV6-3 and TRBJ2-7, with TRBD2 as a possible D gene (6 bases). Germline CDR1 is MNHEY and CDR2 is SVGEGT. Trimming left V 2 bases short and J 4 bases short, with 9 bases between. The CDR3 sequence is 13 residues long. The CDR3 region has the DNA TGTGCCAGCAGTTACGGGAGCGGGTACGAGCAGTACGTC. Protein: CASSYGSGYEQYV.

This clonotype was found a few times. V is TRBV11-1 and J is TRBJ2-5, with TRBD2 identical over 7 bases. Germline CDR1 and CDR2: SGHAT and FQDESV (reference sequence). The V gene end was trimmed by 6 bases and the J gene end by 0 bases; junction bases not matched to a gene: 4. The CDR3 consists of 14 residues. The DNA for the CDR3 is TGTGCCAGCAGTATGGGGGGGGACCAAGAGACCCAGTACTTC. It translates to CASSMGGDQETQYF. Supplemented by reference TRBV11-1 and TRBJ2-5, the full variable domain reads EAEVAQSPRYKITEKSQAVAFWCDPISGHATLYWYRQILGQGPELLVQFQDESVVDDSQLPKDRFSAERLKGVDSTLKIQPAELGDSAMYLCASSMGGDQETQYFGPGTRLLVL.

The gene calls are TRBV6-1 and TRBJ2-2; D gene uncertain. The CDR3 has 14 amino acids. CDR1 and CDR2 (germline): MNHNS, SASEGT. The V gene lost 1 base and the J gene lost 5 bases, with 8 bases spanning the gap. The CDR3: CASSEGAETGELFF. CDR3 DNA: TGTGCCAGCAGTGAAGGGGCAGAAACCGGGGAGCTGTTTTTT.

This clonotype showed up just a few times. V gene TRBV4-2 combines with J gene TRBJ1-5; unclear D gene. The CDR3 runs 14 residues. Trimming removed 0 bases from V and 6 bases from J, with 9 bases in between. Per the germline V gene, CDR1 is LGHNA and CDR2 is YNFKEQ. The CDR3 DNA follows: TGTGCCAGCAGCCAAGAATCCACAGTTCAGCCCCAGCATTTT. Translated: CASSQESTVQPQHF.

J is TRBJ2-5 and V is TRBV4-1; a possible D gene is TRBD2 (5 bases). Trimming left V 0 bases short and J 5 bases short, with 13 bases between. Germline-derived CDR1 and CDR2 are MGHRA and YSYEKL. This CDR3 has 15 residues. CDR3 nucleotide sequence: TGCGCCAGCAGCCAAGATCCCGTGTCGGGGGAGACCCAGTACTTC. This codes for CASSQDPVSGETQYF.

This clonotype showed up just once. This chain links TRBV7-3 with TRBJ2-2, with a possible D match to TRBD1 (5 bases). The CDR3 loop spans 13 amino acids. The V end lost 2 bases, the J end lost 7 bases, and 8 bases lay between the germline ends. Germline V lookup: CDR1 SGHTA, CDR2 FQGTGA. CDR3 in DNA: TGTGCCAGCAGCTTATTAGACAGCGGGGAGCTGTTTTTT. Translation gives CASSLLDSGELFF.